These T cell receptor beta chains were read from a single sample in a study of T cell repertoires in cytomegalovirus infection. A single record per CDR3 protein comes from TCRdb applying MiXCR to the reads. The table includes 97,000 or so distinct CDR3 sequences, about 17% detected once. Material: PBMCs. These receptors originate from a human donor in good health (CMV status not recorded). Some clones in this sample may be carry-over from other donors' samples. CDR3s include the opening cysteine and the closing phenylalanine or tryptophan.

j_call v_call cdr3_aa
TRBJ2-7 TRBV20-1 CSADLPGQNYEQYF
TRBJ2-3 TRBV7-3 CATSPGTSGSTDTQYF
TRBJ2-7 TRBV28 CASSFGLNGNEQYF
TRBJ2-7 TRBV6-6 CASEKGDVRDEQYF
TRBJ1-1 TRBV20-1 CSARDTRRGSKGTEAFF
TRBJ1-1 TRBV4-1 CASSQGAPTGENTEAFF
TRBJ1-2 TRBV10-3 CAISVQGVHVYTF
TRBJ2-5 TRBV23-1 CASNQARRECVETQYF
TRBJ1-2 TRBV30 CAWSVRTYGYTF
TRBJ1-6 TRBV7-9 CASSPFGWGNSPLHF
TRBJ1-5 TRBV19 CASSPEDGFNQPQHF
TRBJ1-3 TRBV7-8 CASSLAQAGNTIYF
TRBJ1-1 TRBV7-2 CASSPDRDVEAFF
TRBJ2-2 TRBV19 CASSGPNTGELFF
TRBJ1-1 TRBV14 CASSRYRTGNTEAFF
TRBJ1-2 TRBV7-9 CASSLGGSGYGYTF
TRBJ1-2 TRBV7-9 CASSLGGSYGYTF
TRBJ1-4 TRBV7-2 CASSLGASEKLFF
TRBJ2-3 TRBV6-1 CATRGTTDTQYF
TRBJ2-3 TRBV7-8 CASSEGGTEDTQYF
TRBJ2-1 TRBV4-3 CASSQTYGTGHNEQFF
TRBJ2-7 TRBV7-2 CASSFSPDRSSYEQYF
TRBJ2-7 TRBV7-2 CASGLVGFEQYF
TRBJ2-3 TRBV10-3 CATESGAPSDTQYF
TRBJ2-3 TRBV5-6 CASSISGPNTDTQYF
TRBJ1-6 TRBV20-1 CSARPPGQLNSPLHF
TRBJ1-2 TRBV12-3/TRBV12-4 CASSLGQVHGYTF
TRBJ2-1 TRBV5-1 CASSLGRRAGGNEQFF
TRBJ1-1 TRBV14 CASSLRRGGTEAFF
TRBJ1-2 TRBV7-8 CASSLAVEDRGYTF
TRBJ2-1 TRBV2 CASSETLHLFF
TRBJ2-7 TRBV7-2 CASSPRASLEQYF